This T cell receptor beta chain was recovered during a study of OX40 agonist ivuxolimab in advanced cancers. The overall study: Partial response was recorded in three patients: one hepatocellular carcinoma and two cutaneous melanoma cases.

The CDR3 has 13 residues. CDR1 and CDR2 (germline): SNHLY, FYNNEI. J was trimmed by 5 bases and V by 7 bases; bases with no gene match: 6. Method: immunoSEQ multiplex PCR; TCRdb's copy keeps in-frame clones and lacks some. The sample lists some 100,000 clones, more than 75% occurring once. The specimen was CD4+ or CD8+ T cells sorted from blood, collected in a trial of the OX40 agonist ivuxolimab. This rearrangement joins TRBV2 to TRBJ2-3, with 7 bases matching TRBD2. This TCR was recovered from an adult with an advanced solid tumor such as melanoma, head and neck, liver or kidney cancer. The DNA of the CDR3 is TGTGCCAGCACCGGGCGGGAGATAGATACGCAGTATTTT. This sequence encodes CASTGREIDTQYF.